Following are 24 T cell receptor beta chains from one sample sequenced in a study of T cell responses to AZD1222 COVID-19 vaccine. The assay was immunoSEQ multiplex PCR, and TCRdb's table has in-frame clones only and misses some. The data contain about 100,000 clones, around nine tenths of them singletons. The input for sequencing was peripheral blood, taken on day 0 of AZD1222 vaccination. These receptors all come from an adult in good health.

V gene TRBV30 combines with J gene TRBJ1-2, with 7 positions matching TRBD1. The length of the CDR3 is 12 residues. Unmatched junction bases numbered 13, after V lost 4 bases and J lost 14 bases. Germline values: CDR1 GTSNPN, CDR2 SVGIG (reference sequence). CDR3 loop: CAWTTGAVAETF. The CDR3 region has the DNA TGTGCCTGGACTACAGGGGCCGTGGCTGAGACCTTC.

This CDR3 reads CASSQDSRLAYGYTF. The CDR3 DNA reads as TGCGCCAGCAGTCAAGATAGCAGGCTAGCCTATGGCTACACCTTC. This sequence joins TRBV23-1 and TRBJ1-2; D call uncertain. TRBV23-1 has ORF status, its function being uncertain. Deletions cut 2 bases from V and 4 bases from J, with 14 bases between. The CDR3 loop spans 15 amino acids.

This chain links TRBV5-5 with TRBJ2-7, with 15 bases aligning to TRBD2. J was trimmed by 6 bases and V by 4 bases; bases with no gene match: 8. CDR3 length equals 16 residues. The germline CDR1 and CDR2 sequences are SGHKS and YYEKEE (reference sequence). The CDR3 protein is CASSVGLAGGPGEQYF. The CDR3 nucleotides are TGTGCCAGCAGCGTTGGACTAGCGGGAGGGCCGGGCGAGCAGTACTTC.

With respect to this clone: The junction does not match germline at one end; this may be a read error. The rearrangement joins TRBV7-7 to TRBJ1-5, with D possibly TRBD1 on 6 matching bases. The germline CDR1 and CDR2 sequences are SSHAT and FNYEAQ (reference sequence). The CDR3 consists of 19 residues. CDR3 protein: CASSLAGTKGEVGNQPQHF. The CDR3 bases are TGTGCTAGCAGCCTGGCCGGGACAAAGGGCGAAGTCGGCAATCAGCCCCAGCATTTT.

The chain joins TRBV7-9 to TRBJ2-7, with TRBD2 as a possible D gene (6 bases). Germline assignment: CDR1 SEHNR and CDR2 FQNEAQ (reference sequence). This CDR3 contains 17 residues. Between the trimmed V and J ends, which lost 4 bases and 7 bases, there was a span of 26 bases. CDR3 region: CASSSPRGGSQEGEQYF. CDR3 nucleotides: TGTGCCAGCAGCTCTCCCCGTGGTGGCTCGCAGGAGGGGGAGCAGTACTTC.

This clone was counted once. The chain couples TRBV6-2 or TRBV6-3 to TRBJ2-7; 8 nucleotides match TRBD1. The CDR3 spans 18 residues. CDR1 and CDR2 from the germline V gene are MNHEY and SVGEGT. Unmatched junction bases numbered 15, after V lost 4 bases and J lost 1 base. The CDR3 region has the DNA TGTGCCAGCAGTTTCACGACAATGGACAGGGTGAGGTCCTACGAGCAGTACTTC. Amino acids: CASSFTTMDRVRSYEQYF.

This chain links TRBV5-6 with TRBJ1-2, with D perhaps TRBD1 (6 bases). Germline CDR1 is SGHDT and CDR2 is YYEEEE. The CDR3 length is 14 residues. V was trimmed by 2 bases and J by 4 bases, leaving 12 bases between them. The DNA for the CDR3 is TGTGCCAGCAGCTTTCCCGAGGGGGTCTATGGCTACACCTTC. Translation: CASSFPEGVYGYTF. The whole variable domain, remainder taken from reference TRBV5-6 and TRBJ1-2, is DAGVTQSPTHLIKTRGQQVTLRCSPKSGHDTVSWYQQALGQGPQFIFQYYEEEERQRGNFPDRFSGHQFPNYSSELNVNALLLGDSALYLCASSFPEGVYGYTFGSGTRLTVV.

Comment on this clone: The same CDR3 can be traced to other DNA sequences in this sample. The J gene is TRBJ1-5, the V gene TRBV30; a weak D match, TRBD1 (5 bases). Trimming took off 0 bases at V and 6 bases at J, with 9 bases between the two ends. This CDR3 contains 13 residues. CDR1 GTSNPN and CDR2 SVGIG come from the germline V gene (reference sequence). CDR3 nucleotides: TGTGCCTGGAGTGTACGCGGGGGTCAGCCCCAGCATTTT. Translation: CAWSVRGGQPQHF.

The rearrangement joins TRBV10-3 to TRBJ1-4; no clear D gene. Trimming left V 3 bases short and J 3 bases short, with 5 bases between. Germline V lookup: CDR1 ENHRY, CDR2 SYGVKD. This CDR3 contains 13 residues. Here the CDR3 DNA reads TGTGCCATCAGTGAAGGAGCTAATGAAAAACTGTTTTTT. Protein sequence: CAISEGANEKLFF.

This sequence joins TRBV4-1 and TRBJ1-2; the D is unclear. In germline, CDR1 is MGHRA, CDR2 YSYEKL. The CDR3 is made up of 12 amino acids. Between the trimmed V and J ends, which lost 1 base and 8 bases, there was a span of 8 bases. The CDR3 sequence is CASSQGLRGYTF. As DNA, the CDR3 is TGCGCCAGCAGCCAAGGGTTACGGGGCTACACCTTC.

This clone was counted once. V gene TRBV3-1 (or the pseudogene TRBV3-2) combines with J gene TRBJ2-7; no firm D call. Germline V gene sequence: CDR1 LGHDT, CDR2 YNNKEL (reference sequence). This CDR3 comprises 14 residues. V lost 2 bases to trimming and J lost 4 bases, with 12 bases between them. The CDR3 nucleotides are TGTGCCAGCAGCCAACCACCAGAAACTTACGAGCAGTACTTC. Its translation: CASSQPPETYEQYF.

This chain links TRBV6-5 with TRBJ2-2; D unresolved. Trimming cost V 0 bases and J 2 bases, with 10 bases left between them. The CDR3 sequence is 16 residues long. Germline-derived CDR1 and CDR2 are MNHEY and SVGAGI. The CDR3 nucleotides are TGTGCCAGCAGTTACTCAAACATCGAAAACACCGGGGAGCTGTTTTTT. Residues: CASSYSNIENTGELFF.

This chain connects TRBV27 to TRBJ2-7, with a possible D match to TRBD1 (5 bases). The V end was cut by 3 bases, the J end by 2 bases, with 8 bases between. The CDR3 has 13 residues. Looked up from germline, CDR1 is MNHEY and CDR2 is SMNVEV (reference sequence). CDR3 region: CASSLGRAYEQYF. CDR3 bases: TGTGCCAGCAGTTTGGGCAGGGCCTACGAGCAGTACTTC.

The chain carries TRBV4-1 and TRBJ2-3; no clear D. Germline loops: CDR1 MGHRA, CDR2 YSYEKL. This CDR3 comprises 17 residues. V was trimmed by 3 bases and J by 0 bases, leaving 16 bases between them. CDR3 DNA sequence: TGCGCCAGCAGCCAGGCCCCAAAAGCAACAAGCACAGATACGCAGTATTTT. Its translation is CASSQAPKATSTDTQYF.

This chain links TRBV20-1 with TRBJ2-3; D is unclear. Germline CDR1 and CDR2: DFQATT and SNEGSKA (reference sequence). The CDR3 has 14 amino acids. V was shortened by 3 bases and J by 3 bases, with 13 bases between the two germline ends. The CDR3 DNA follows: TGCAGTGCTAGTGGCGAGGTAGGGACAGATACGCAGTATTTT. It is translated as CSASGEVGTDTQYF.

In regard to this clone: This same CDR3 is encoded by further DNA sequences in the sample. The genes are TRBV5-6 and TRBJ2-3; 7 bases agree with TRBD2. The CDR3 contains 14 residues. Germline CDR1 SGHDT, CDR2 YYEEEE. The V segment lost 0 bases and the J segment 3 bases; nucleotides outside the gene matches: 1. CDR3 in DNA: TGTGCCAGCAGCTTGGTAGCGGGTACAGATACGCAGTATTTT. The encoded protein is CASSLVAGTDTQYF. The variable domain in full, completed from reference TRBV5-6 and TRBJ2-3, reads DAGVTQSPTHLIKTRGQQVTLRCSPKSGHDTVSWYQQALGQGPQFIFQYYEEEERQRGNFPDRFSGHQFPNYSSELNVNALLLGDSALYLCASSLVAGTDTQYFGPGTRLTVL.

The V call is TRBV27, the J call TRBJ2-5; 7 nucleotides line up with TRBD1. J was trimmed by 2 bases and V by 4 bases; bases with no gene match: 7. CDR3 length: 15 amino acids. CDR1 MNHEY and CDR2 SMNVEV come from the germline V gene (reference sequence). Here the CDR3 DNA reads TGTGCCAGCAGTTCCACGGGACAGCGACAAGAGACCCAGTACTTC. This sequence encodes CASSSTGQRQETQYF.

The chain links TRBV13 to TRBJ2-5, with a tentative D call TRBD1 (6 bases). V lost 4 bases to trimming and J lost 1 base, with 19 bases between them. Looked up from germline, CDR1 is PRHDT and CDR2 is FYEKMQ (reference sequence). The CDR3 spans 17 residues. The CDR3 nucleotides read TGTGCCAGCAGCTCTACCTGGGGACAACTCCCCCAAGAGACCCAGTACTTC. Translation: CASSSTWGQLPQETQYF.

The V gene is TRBV6-7, the J gene TRBJ1-3; D call uncertain. TRBV6-7 is classed as an ORF, of uncertain function. The CDR3 covers 15 residues. V shed 4 bases and J shed 4 bases, with 14 bases lying between them. DNA of the CDR3: TGTGCCAGCAGTTTCTCTATCAGGTCGGGAAACACCATATATTTT. As protein: CASSFSIRSGNTIYF.

The gene calls are TRBV6-2 or TRBV6-3 and TRBJ2-2; TRBD1 aligns across 7 bases. From germline, CDR1 is MNHEY and CDR2 SVGEGT. The CDR3 totals 16 residues. Trimming removed 0 bases from V and 3 bases from J; junction bases left unmatched: 4. CDR3 sequence: CASSYSPTGYTGELFF. Written as DNA, the CDR3 is TGTGCCAGCAGTTACTCCCCGACAGGGTACACCGGGGAGCTGTTTTTT.

The V gene is TRBV7-3, the J gene TRBJ2-1; D might be TRBD2 (5 bases). CDR1 SGHTA and CDR2 FQGTGA come from the germline V gene. With 1 base removed from V and 2 bases from J, the gap between germline ends came to 15 bases. This CDR3 comprises 17 residues. DNA for the CDR3: TGTGCCAGCAGCTTAATCGGTCTAGCTGACACCTACAATGAGCAGTTCTTC. It codes for CASSLIGLADTYNEQFF.

The gene calls are TRBV28 and TRBJ1-6; tentative D call: TRBD1 (6 bases). The V and J ends lost 2 bases and 4 bases respectively, with 12 bases between them. The CDR3 runs 16 residues. The germline gives CDR1 MDHEN, CDR2 SYDVKM. CDR3 DNA: TGTGCCAGCAGTTTAGGGGACAACCTTTATAATTCACCCCTCCACTTT. Encoded protein: CASSLGDNLYNSPLHF.

The chain couples TRBV19 to TRBJ2-7; TRBD2 is a possible D gene (6 bases). Germline V CDR1 and CDR2: LNHDA, SQIVND (reference sequence). V lost 4 bases, J lost 2 bases, and 9 bases lay in between. The CDR3 covers 13 residues. CDR3 loop: CASSSSGTYEQYF. As DNA, the CDR3 is TGTGCCAGTAGTAGTAGCGGTACCTACGAGCAGTACTTC.

The chain employs TRBV9 and TRBJ1-3; D may be TRBD1 (5 bases). Per the germline V gene, CDR1 is SGDLS and CDR2 is YYNGEE. V lost 6 bases to trimming and J lost 7 bases, with 14 bases between them. CDR3 length equals 13 residues. Written as DNA, the CDR3 is TGTGCCAGCAAGTCCGTGGGGCGCAACACCATATATTTT. It yields the protein CASKSVGRNTIYF.